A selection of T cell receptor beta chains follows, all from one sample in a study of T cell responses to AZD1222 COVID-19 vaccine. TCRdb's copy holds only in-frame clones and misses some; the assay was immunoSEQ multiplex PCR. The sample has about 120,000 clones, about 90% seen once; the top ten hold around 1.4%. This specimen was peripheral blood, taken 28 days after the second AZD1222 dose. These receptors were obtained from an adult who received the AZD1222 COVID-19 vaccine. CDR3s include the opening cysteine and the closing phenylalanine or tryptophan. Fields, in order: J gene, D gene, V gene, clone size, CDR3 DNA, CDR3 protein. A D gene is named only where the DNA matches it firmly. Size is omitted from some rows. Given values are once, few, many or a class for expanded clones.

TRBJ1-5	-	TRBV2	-	TGTGCCAGCAGTGAAGTCCCCAGCAATCAGCCCCAGCATTTT	CASSEVPSNQPQHF
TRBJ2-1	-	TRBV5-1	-	TGCGCCAGCAGCTTGGAGGGCAGCGCTCCTTACAATGAGCAGTTCTTC	CASSLEGSAPYNEQFF
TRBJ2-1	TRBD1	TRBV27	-	TGTGCCAGCAGGGGGACAGGGGGCTTAGATGAGCAGTTCTTC	CASRGTGGLDEQFF
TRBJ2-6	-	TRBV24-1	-	TGTGCCACCAGTGATTTCGGGGTTTCTGGGGCCAACGTCCTGACTTTC	CATSDFGVSGANVLTF
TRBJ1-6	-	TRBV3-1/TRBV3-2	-	TGTGCCAGCAGCCAAGAGGGCGCAGGGGCTAATTCACCCCTCCACTTT	CASSQEGAGANSPLHF
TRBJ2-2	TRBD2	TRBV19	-	TGTGCCAGTAGTAACCGGCGACTAGCGGGCCCAGGGATCACCGGGGAGCTGTTTTTT	CASSNRRLAGPGITGELFF
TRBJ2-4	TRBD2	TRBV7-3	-	TGTGCCAGCAGCTTGACTAGCGGAGGGGGAGACATTCAGTACTTC	CASSLTSGGGDIQYF
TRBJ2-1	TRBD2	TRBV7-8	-	TGTGCCAGCAGCTCGGGAGCGGGAGGGCCAAATGAGCAGTTCTTC	CASSSGAGGPNEQFF
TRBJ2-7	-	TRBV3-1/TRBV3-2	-	TGTGCCAGCAGCCAAGGCTTCGCCTCCTACGAGCAGTACTTC	CASSQGFASYEQYF
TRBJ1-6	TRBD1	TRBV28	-	TGTGCCAGCAGTCTCCGGACAGGTTCTTCACCCCTCCACTTT	CASSLRTGSSPLHF
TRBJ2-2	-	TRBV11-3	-	TGTGCCAGCAGCCTAGGCACGAAGGGGGTTGACACCGGGGAGCTGTTTTTT	CASSLGTKGVDTGELFF
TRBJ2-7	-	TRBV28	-	TGTGCCAGCAGTCTGACAGGGACTTACGAGCAGTACTTC	CASSLTGTYEQYF
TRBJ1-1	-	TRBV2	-	TGTGCCACCCGGATTTCCAAACTTCTGATGAACACTGAAGCTTTCTTT	CATRISKLLMNTEAFF
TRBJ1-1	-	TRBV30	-	TGTGCCTGGAGAGCTTTAACAGGGCGCGGCACTGAAGCTTTCTTT	CAWRALTGRGTEAFF
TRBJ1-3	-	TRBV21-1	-	TGTGCCAGCAGCAAAGAAGAGCGGAGGTACTCTGGAAACACCATATATTTT	CASSKEERRYSGNTIYF
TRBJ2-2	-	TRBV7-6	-	TGTGCCAGCAGCCACGACAGGACGAACACCGGGGAGCTGTTTTTT	CASSHDRTNTGELFF
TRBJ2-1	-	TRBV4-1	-	TGCGCCAGCAGCCAAGAGGGAGTAAATGAGCAGTTCTTC	CASSQEGVNEQFF
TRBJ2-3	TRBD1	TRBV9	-	TGTGCCAGCAGCGTTAGGGACAGTACAGATACGCAGTATTTT	CASSVRDSTDTQYF
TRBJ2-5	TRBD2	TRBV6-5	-	TGTGCCAGCAGTAGACTAGCGGGAGGGCCGGAGACCCAGTACTTC	CASSRLAGGPETQYF
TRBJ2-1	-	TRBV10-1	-	TGCGCCAGCAGTGACAGGGGGGTAGATGAGCAGTTCTTC	CASSDRGVDEQFF
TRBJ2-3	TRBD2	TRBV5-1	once	TGCGCCAGCAGCCTGGGACTAGCGGATAGCACAGATACGCAGTATTTT	CASSLGLADSTDTQYF
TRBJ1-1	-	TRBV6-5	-	TGTGCCAGCAGTTCCGACCTAATCAGGGCGAACACTGAAGCTTTCTTT	CASSSDLIRANTEAFF
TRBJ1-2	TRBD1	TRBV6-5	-	TGTGCCAGCAGTAAGGGACAGGGATCTTATGGCTACACCTTC	CASSKGQGSYGYTF
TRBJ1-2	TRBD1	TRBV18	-	TGTGCCAGCTCACCCGGACAGGGGACCAACTATGGCTACACCTTC	CASSPGQGTNYGYTF
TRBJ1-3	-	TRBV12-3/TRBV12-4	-	TGTGCCAGCAAACTTACCTCTGGAAACACCATATATTTT	CASKLTSGNTIYF
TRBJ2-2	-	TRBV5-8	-	TGTGCCAGCAGCTTAGGCCCCGGGGGGCGGTACACCGGGGAGCTGTTTTTT	CASSLGPGGRYTGELFF
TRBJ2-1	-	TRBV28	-	TGTGCCAGCAGGTCGGCTAGCTTAGCGCAGTTCTTC	CASRSASLAQFF
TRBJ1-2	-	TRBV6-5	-	TGTGCCAGCAGGGCCCGGGGGGGGTCTAACTATGGCTACACCTTC	CASRARGGSNYGYTF
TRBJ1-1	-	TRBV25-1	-	TGTGCCAGCAGTGAATCCGGACAGCTGGCTGTGGACACTGAAGCTTTCTTT	CASSESGQLAVDTEAFF
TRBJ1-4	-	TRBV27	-	TGTGCCAGCAGTTTAATACGGGGTGAAAAACTGTTTTTT	CASSLIRGEKLFF
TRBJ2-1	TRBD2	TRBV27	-	TGTGCCAGCAGTTTTCGACTAGCGGGAGAAGCCTCCTACAATGAGCAGTTCTTC	CASSFRLAGEASYNEQFF
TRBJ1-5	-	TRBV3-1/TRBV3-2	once	TGTGCCAGCAGCCAAGAAGGTAGGGGAAGTCCTCAGCCCCAGCATTTT	CASSQEGRGSPQPQHF
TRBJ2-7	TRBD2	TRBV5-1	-	TGCGCCAGCAGCTTGGAGGGACTAGCGTTGCCCTACGAGCAGTACTTC	CASSLEGLALPYEQYF
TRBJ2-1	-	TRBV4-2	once	TGTGCCAGCAGCCAAGATTTGCAGAACTTAGGCTCCTACAATGAGCAGTTCTTC	CASSQDLQNLGSYNEQFF
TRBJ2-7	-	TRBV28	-	TGTGCCAGCGGCCCCCAGGACAGCGGGCTCTACGAGCAGTACTTC	CASGPQDSGLYEQYF
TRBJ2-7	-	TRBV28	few	TGTGCCAGCAGTTTTGGAGGGTCAGGGGGGTACTACGAGCAGTACTTC	CASSFGGSGGYYEQYF